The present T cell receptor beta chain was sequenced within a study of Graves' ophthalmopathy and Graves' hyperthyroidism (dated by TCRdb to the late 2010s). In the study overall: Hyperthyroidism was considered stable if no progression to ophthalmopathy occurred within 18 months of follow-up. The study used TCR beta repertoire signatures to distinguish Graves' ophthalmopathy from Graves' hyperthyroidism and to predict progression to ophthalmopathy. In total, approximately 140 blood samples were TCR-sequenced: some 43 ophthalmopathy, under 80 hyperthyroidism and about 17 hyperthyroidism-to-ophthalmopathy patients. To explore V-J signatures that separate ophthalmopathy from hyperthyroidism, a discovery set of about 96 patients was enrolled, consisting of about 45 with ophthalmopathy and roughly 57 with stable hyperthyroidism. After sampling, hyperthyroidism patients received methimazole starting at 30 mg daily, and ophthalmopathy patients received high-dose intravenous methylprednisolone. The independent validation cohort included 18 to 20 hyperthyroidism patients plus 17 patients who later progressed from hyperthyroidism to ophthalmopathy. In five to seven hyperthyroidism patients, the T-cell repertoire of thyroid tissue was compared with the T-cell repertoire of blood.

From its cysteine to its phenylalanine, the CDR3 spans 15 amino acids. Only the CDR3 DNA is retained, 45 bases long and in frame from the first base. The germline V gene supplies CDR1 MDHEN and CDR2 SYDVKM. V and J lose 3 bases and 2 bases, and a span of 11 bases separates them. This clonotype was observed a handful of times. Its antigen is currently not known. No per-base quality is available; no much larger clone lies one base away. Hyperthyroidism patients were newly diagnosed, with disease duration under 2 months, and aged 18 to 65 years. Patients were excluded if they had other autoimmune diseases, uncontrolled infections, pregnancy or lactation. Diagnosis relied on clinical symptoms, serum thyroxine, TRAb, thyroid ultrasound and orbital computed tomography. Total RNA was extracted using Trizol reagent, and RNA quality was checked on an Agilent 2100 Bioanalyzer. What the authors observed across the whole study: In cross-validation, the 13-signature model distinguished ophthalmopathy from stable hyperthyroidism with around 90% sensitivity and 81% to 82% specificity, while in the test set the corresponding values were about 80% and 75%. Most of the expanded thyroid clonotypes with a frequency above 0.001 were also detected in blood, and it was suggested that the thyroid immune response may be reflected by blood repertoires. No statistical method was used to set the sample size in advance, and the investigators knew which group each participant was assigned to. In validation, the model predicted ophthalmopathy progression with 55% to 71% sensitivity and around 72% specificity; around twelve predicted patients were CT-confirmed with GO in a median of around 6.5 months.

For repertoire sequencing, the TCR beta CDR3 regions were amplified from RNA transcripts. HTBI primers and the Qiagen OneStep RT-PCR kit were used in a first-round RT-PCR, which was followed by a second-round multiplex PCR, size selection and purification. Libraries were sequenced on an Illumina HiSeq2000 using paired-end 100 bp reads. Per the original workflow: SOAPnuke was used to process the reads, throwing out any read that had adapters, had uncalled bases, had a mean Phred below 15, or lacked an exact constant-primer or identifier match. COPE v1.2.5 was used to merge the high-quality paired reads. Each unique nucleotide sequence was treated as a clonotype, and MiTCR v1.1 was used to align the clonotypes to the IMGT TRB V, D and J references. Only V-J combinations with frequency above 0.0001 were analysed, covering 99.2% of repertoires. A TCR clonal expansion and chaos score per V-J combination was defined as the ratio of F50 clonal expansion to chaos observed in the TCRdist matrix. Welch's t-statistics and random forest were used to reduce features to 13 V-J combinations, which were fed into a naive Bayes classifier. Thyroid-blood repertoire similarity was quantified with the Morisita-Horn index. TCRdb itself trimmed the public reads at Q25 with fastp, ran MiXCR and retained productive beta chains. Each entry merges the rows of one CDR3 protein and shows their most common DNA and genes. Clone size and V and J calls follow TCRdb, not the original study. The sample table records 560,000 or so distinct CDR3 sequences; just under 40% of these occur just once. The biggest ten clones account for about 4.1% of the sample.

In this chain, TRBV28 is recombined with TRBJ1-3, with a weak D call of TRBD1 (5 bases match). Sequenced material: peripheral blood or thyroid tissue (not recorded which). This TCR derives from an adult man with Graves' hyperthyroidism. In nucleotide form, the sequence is TGTGCCAGCAGTTTCCATGGGGCTCCTGGAAACACCATATATTTT. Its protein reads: CASSFHGAPGNTIYF. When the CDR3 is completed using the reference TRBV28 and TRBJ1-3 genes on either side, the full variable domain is DVKVTQSSRYLVKRTGEKVFLECVQDMDHENMFWYRQDPGLGLRLIYFSYDVKMKEKGDIPEGYSVSREKKERFSLILESASTNQTSMYLCASSFHGAPGNTIYFGEGSWLTVV.